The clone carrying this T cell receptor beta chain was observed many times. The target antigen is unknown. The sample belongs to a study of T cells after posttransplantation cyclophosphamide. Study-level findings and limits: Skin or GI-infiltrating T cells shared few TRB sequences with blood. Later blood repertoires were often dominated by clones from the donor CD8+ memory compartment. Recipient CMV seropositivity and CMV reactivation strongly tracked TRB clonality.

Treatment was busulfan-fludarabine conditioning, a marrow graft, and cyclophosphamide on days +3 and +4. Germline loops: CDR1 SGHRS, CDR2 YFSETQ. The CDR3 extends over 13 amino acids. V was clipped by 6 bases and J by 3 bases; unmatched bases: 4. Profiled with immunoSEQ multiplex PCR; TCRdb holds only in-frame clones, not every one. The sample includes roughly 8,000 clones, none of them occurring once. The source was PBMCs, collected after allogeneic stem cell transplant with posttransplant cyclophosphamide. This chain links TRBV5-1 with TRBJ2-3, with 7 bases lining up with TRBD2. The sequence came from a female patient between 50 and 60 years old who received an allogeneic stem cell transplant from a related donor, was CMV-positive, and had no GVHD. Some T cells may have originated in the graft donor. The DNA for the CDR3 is TGCGCCAGCACGGGGGAGGGGACAGATACGCAGTATTTT. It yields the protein CASTGEGTDTQYF.